One T cell receptor beta chain is described in this entry. The target of this receptor is not known. No base quality information exists; no much larger clone differs at one position. Patients with a history of autoimmune disease or receiving systemic immunosuppression were excluded from the trial. Peripheral blood for TCR sequencing was drawn from every dose cohort at baseline, at cycle 4 day 1 and at cycle 7 day 1. The samples were taken from a phase I, first-in-human, multicenter, open-label dose-escalation trial of ivuxolimab. Adults with locally advanced or metastatic head and neck squamous cell, hepatocellular, melanoma or renal cell carcinoma were enrolled in the trial. Before TCR sequencing, CD4+ and CD8+ T cells were separately sorted from peripheral blood. Inclusive of the bounding cysteine and phenylalanine, the CDR3 is 14 residues long. Just the 42-base CDR3 DNA is kept, in frame starting at base 1. The germline V gene yields MDHEN for CDR1 and SYDVKM for CDR2. Trimming at the junction amounts to 2 bases on V and 4 bases on J, and the germline ends lie 11 bases apart.

These data come from a study of OX40 agonist ivuxolimab in advanced cancers. Regarding the study in general: The costimulatory receptor OX40 (CD134) was targeted by ivuxolimab, a fully human IgG2 agonistic monoclonal antibody. Intravenous ivuxolimab was administered to patients every 2 weeks at six dose levels: 0.01, 0.1, 0.3, 1.5, 3 and 10 mg/kg. Among the 52 dose-escalation patients, around 19 had hepatocellular carcinoma, about 15 melanoma, 9 renal cell carcinoma and 9 head and neck cancer. The dose-escalation cohort was around 84% male with a mean age of about 58 years, ranging from roughly 20 to 85. Patients were allowed to have had prior anti-PD-1, anti-PD-L1 or anti-CTLA-4 therapy, and 40% of the dose-escalation patients had been treated with checkpoint inhibitors. Partial responses were achieved by three dose-escalation patients, of whom one had hepatocellular carcinoma and two had cutaneous melanoma. Peripheral TCRbeta sequencing was intended to test whether TCR sequence diversity was altered and clonal T-cell expansion was caused by ivuxolimab. The paper covers the monotherapy dose-escalation part of the phase I ivuxolimab trial, which included N ≈ 50 patients. Overall results and qualifications from the work: After ivuxolimab, more expanded clones were found on average in CD8+ T cells than in CD4+ T cells. Which antigens the clonally expanded peripheral T cells were specific for was not determined. Clonal expansion of both CD4+ and CD8+ blood T cells was observed from baseline to week 6 at doses 0.1 to 3.0 mg/kg. In the 0.1-3.0 mg/kg groups, partial responders were among the patients with the lowest normalized peripheral clonal expansion, particularly in CD8+ T cells. Low levels of normalized T-cell clonal expansion were also seen in some nonresponding patients.

To sequence the TCRbeta CDR3 region, genomic DNA was isolated from the sorted cells. TCRbeta CDR3 regions were sequenced using the immunoSEQ Assay. TCRdb limited this immuneACCESS table to in-frame rearrangements with V and J called. A share of clones is missing; checked studies link under half to unresolved V genes, and the rest is unexplained. The sample yields tens of thousands of clones; 84% were counted once. Jointly, the top ten make up 7.9% of the sample. This receptor was obtained from an adult with an advanced solid tumor such as melanoma, head and neck, liver or kidney cancer. The sample was CD4+ or CD8+ T cells sorted from blood, taken in a trial of the OX40 agonist ivuxolimab. In this chain, TRBV28 is recombined with TRBJ1-1, with the D segment identity uncertain. The nucleotides read TGTGCCAGCAGTTTACGTAGACCAGCCACTGAAGCTTTCTTT. Translation gives CASSLRRPATEAFF.